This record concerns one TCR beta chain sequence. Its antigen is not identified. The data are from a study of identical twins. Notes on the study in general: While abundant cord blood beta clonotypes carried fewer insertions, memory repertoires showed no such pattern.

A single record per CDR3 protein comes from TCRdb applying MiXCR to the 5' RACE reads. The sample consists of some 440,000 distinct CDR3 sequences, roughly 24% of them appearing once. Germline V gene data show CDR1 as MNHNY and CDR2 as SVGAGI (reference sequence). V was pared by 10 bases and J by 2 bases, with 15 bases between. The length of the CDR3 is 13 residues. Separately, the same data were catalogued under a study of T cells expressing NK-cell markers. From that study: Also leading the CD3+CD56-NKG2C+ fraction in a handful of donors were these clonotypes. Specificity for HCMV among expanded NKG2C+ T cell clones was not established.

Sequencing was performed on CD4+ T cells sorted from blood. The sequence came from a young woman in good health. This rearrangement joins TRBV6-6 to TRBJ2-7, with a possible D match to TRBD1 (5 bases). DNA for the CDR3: TGTGCCACCACGTACAGGCTTACCTACGAGCAGTACTTC. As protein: CATTYRLTYEQYF.